This record concerns one TCR beta chain sequence. The data were taken from a study of OX40 agonist ivuxolimab in advanced cancers. Study details: Males comprised roughly four fifths of the group, whose mean age was roughly 60 years (range roughly 20 to 85).

Assay used: immunoSEQ multiplex PCR; TCRdb lists only in-frame clones, some missing. The sample includes some 100,000 clones, nearly 90% of them seen just once. Trimming cost V 5 bases and J 0 bases, with 11 bases left between them. The CDR3 sequence is 15 residues long. Germline loops: CDR1 MNHNS, CDR2 SASEGT. The sequence derives from an adult with an advanced solid tumor such as melanoma, head and neck, liver or kidney cancer. This sample comprised CD4+ or CD8+ T cells sorted from blood, obtained in a trial of the OX40 agonist ivuxolimab. The gene calls are TRBV6-1 and TRBJ1-5; D not certain. The CDR3 bases are TGTGCCAGCAGTAGAGCAGGTGTTAGCAATCAGCCCCAGCATTTT. Its translation is CASSRAGVSNQPQHF.